This is a list of T cell receptor beta chains from one sample in a study of early T cells in non-severe SARS-CoV-2 infection. TCRdb processed the 5' RACE reads anew with MiXCR; each CDR3 protein has one entry. The sample has about 33,000 distinct CDR3 sequences, approximately 5% seen once. The material sequenced was whole blood. The source of these receptors is an adult who was a healthcare worker with PCR-confirmed SARS-CoV-2 infection or an uninfected control (not recorded which). CDR3s include the opening cysteine and the closing phenylalanine or tryptophan. Each record gives: clone size, D gene, V gene, J gene, CDR3 DNA, CDR3 protein. D genes are given only for firm matches. Clone sizes are given selectively: once, few, many, or a class where the clone is expanded.

>-|-|TRBV29-1|TRBJ2-7
TGCAGCGTTGAGGAGGGGAGCTCCTACGAGCAGTACTTC
CSVEEGSSYEQYF
>many|-|TRBV6-2/TRBV6-3|TRBJ1-1
TGTGCCACCACTTACCAGACCCTCACTGAAGCTTTCTTT
CATTYQTLTEAFF
>many|-|TRBV5-6|TRBJ2-3
TGTGCCAGCAGCCCGAAGACCCACACAGATACGCAGTATTTT
CASSPKTHTDTQYF
>many|-|TRBV20-1|TRBJ2-1
TGCAGTGCTAGCTTAGTCAATGAGCAGTTCTTC
CSASLVNEQFF
>-|-|TRBV7-9|TRBJ2-1
TGTGCCAGCATCAAGGACCCATTCAATGAGCAGTTCTTC
CASIKDPFNEQFF
>many|-|TRBV28|TRBJ2-1
TGTGCCAGCAGCTACCAGGGCTCCTACAATGAGCAGTTCTTC
CASSYQGSYNEQFF
>many|-|TRBV9|TRBJ2-1
TGTGCCAGCAGCATCGGAGATCCCTACAATGAGCAGTTCTTC
CASSIGDPYNEQFF
>few|-|TRBV28|TRBJ2-7
TGTGCCAGCAGGAACCCCGGGGGATACGCCTACGAGCAGTACTTC
CASRNPGGYAYEQYF
>many|-|TRBV7-8|TRBJ2-7
TGTGCCAGCAGCTTAGCGCACTCGAACTACGAGCAGTACTTC
CASSLAHSNYEQYF
>many|TRBD2|TRBV2|TRBJ2-7
TGTGCCAGCAGATTACTAGCGGGAGCGCCGGGCTACGAGCAGTACTTC
CASRLLAGAPGYEQYF
>-|TRBD2|TRBV5-1|TRBJ2-2
TGCGCCAGCAGCTTGGACCTAGCGGGCAACACCGGGGAGCTGTTTTTT
CASSLDLAGNTGELFF
>medium-sized|TRBD1|TRBV29-1|TRBJ1-2
TGCAGCGTTGAAGATCGTGCCAGGGGGAATGGCTACACCTTC
CSVEDRARGNGYTF
>few|-|TRBV6-6|TRBJ1-3
TGTGCCAGCAGTTACTCGAACGTTGGCTCTGGAAACACCATATATTTT
CASSYSNVGSGNTIYF
>medium-sized|TRBD1|TRBV7-6|TRBJ1-1
TGTGCCAGCAGCCAAGGGGGCTGGCAGCCGAACACTGAAGCTTTCTTT
CASSQGGWQPNTEAFF
>many|-|TRBV28|TRBJ1-3
TGTGCCAGCAGTTTATTTGGAGGCTCTGGAAACACCATATATTTT
CASSLFGGSGNTIYF
>-|TRBD2|TRBV6-2/TRBV6-3|TRBJ2-3
TGTGCCAGCAGGAGACTAGCGAGAGCTACAGATACGCAGTATTTT
CASRRLARATDTQYF
>many|TRBD2|TRBV7-9|TRBJ2-1
TGTGCCAGCAGCTCTCCGGGACTAGCGGGAACCTACAATGAGCAGTTCTTC
CASSSPGLAGTYNEQFF
>-|-|TRBV6-2/TRBV6-3|TRBJ2-1
TGTGCCAGTAACAGGTTCGCAAGCAATGAGGAGTTCTTC
CASNRFASNEEFF
>many|TRBD2|TRBV7-9|TRBJ2-1
TGTGCCAGCAGCTTAGAAGCTAGCGGGGCAAGCTCCTACAATGAGCAGTTCTTC
CASSLEASGASSYNEQFF
>-|TRBD1|TRBV5-1|TRBJ2-5
TGCGCCAGCAGCCAAGGGACAGGCCTCCAAGAGACCCAGTACTTC
CASSQGTGLQETQYF
>many|-|TRBV7-2|TRBJ2-5
TGTGCCAGCAGCCTCACCAGGGAGCCCCAAGAGACCCAGTACTTC
CASSLTREPQETQYF
>many|-|TRBV6-1|TRBJ1-2
TGTGCCAGCAGAACGACAGGACTCTATGGCTACACCTTC
CASRTTGLYGYTF
>few|-|TRBV15|TRBJ2-1
TGTGCCACCAGCAGACTTGTTACCTACAATGAGCAGTTCTTC
CATSRLVTYNEQFF
>many|TRBD2|TRBV20-1|TRBJ2-5
TGCAGTGCTAGTCGGGGTGCGGGAGGAGGGGAAGAGACCCAGTACTTC
CSASRGAGGGEETQYF
>-|TRBD1|TRBV5-1|TRBJ1-1
TGCGCCAGCAGCGGGGGACAGGGTCTGTCTGAAGCTTTCTTT
CASSGGQGLSEAFF
>many|TRBD2|TRBV4-1|TRBJ2-1
TGCGCCAGCAGCCAAGATGCGCTGGGACTAGCGGGGGAAACTGAGCAGTTCTTC
CASSQDALGLAGETEQFF
>many|-|TRBV18|TRBJ2-7
TGTGCCAGCTCACGCGGGGACACCTACTACGAGCAGTACTTC
CASSRGDTYYEQYF
>many|TRBD1|TRBV6-6|TRBJ1-2
TGTGCCAGCAGCCCACCGGACAGGGGTGCTGGCTACACCTTC
CASSPPDRGAGYTF
>-|-|TRBV12-3/TRBV12-4|TRBJ2-2
TGTGCCCAGAAGCCTCCGTACACCGGGGAGCTGTTTTTT
CAQKPPYTGELFF
>-|TRBD1|TRBV5-1|TRBJ1-6
TGCGCCAGCAGCTTGGGGGACAGGGGAGATTCACCCCTCCACTTT
CASSLGDRGDSPLHF
>many|-|TRBV7-9|TRBJ2-1
TGTGCCAGCAGCCCAGAACGAAATAACAATGAGCAGTTCTTC
CASSPERNNNEQFF
>many|TRBD1|TRBV20-1|TRBJ2-3
TGCAGTGCTCCAAACCCGAGAACGACAGGGCATAACACAGATACGCAGTATTTT
CSAPNPRTTGHNTDTQYF
>many|-|TRBV9|TRBJ1-4
TGTGCCAGCAGCGTAGTGTCCCAGGGAAAAGGAAAACTGTTTTTT
CASSVVSQGKGKLFF
>few|TRBD1|TRBV7-3|TRBJ2-5
TGTGCCAGCAGCTTCCGGGCCCGGACAGGGGGCTTGGAGACCCAGTACTTC
CASSFRARTGGLETQYF
>many|TRBD1|TRBV9|TRBJ1-1
TGTGCCAGCAGCGCTTGGACAGGGAGGACTGAAGCTTTCTTT
CASSAWTGRTEAFF
>many|TRBD2|TRBV12-3/TRBV12-4|TRBJ2-1
TGTGCCAGCCGACCATTGAGCGGGGCGCAGTTCTTC
CASRPLSGAQFF
>many|-|TRBV7-9|TRBJ1-1
TGTGCCAGCAGGCAGTCGAACACTGAAGCTTTCTTT
CASRQSNTEAFF
>many|TRBD1|TRBV6-1|TRBJ2-7
TGTGCCAGCAGAGGGACAGTCCCCTCCTACGAGCAGTACTTC
CASRGTVPSYEQYF
>many|TRBD2|TRBV5-1|TRBJ2-3
TGCGCCAGCAGCTATCGGACTAGCGGGAAGGATACGCAGTATTTT
CASSYRTSGKDTQYF
>many|-|TRBV7-9|TRBJ2-7
TGTGCCAGCAGCTCCCCGGGAGCCACCTACGAGCAGTACTTC
CASSSPGATYEQYF
>many|TRBD2|TRBV11-2|TRBJ2-1
TGTGCCAGCAGCGCAGTGGCGGGAGGGTACAATGAGCAGTTCTTC
CASSAVAGGYNEQFF
>-|-|TRBV7-2|TRBJ2-1
TGTGCCAGCAGCAAACAGTCAGGAACGCGCTACAATGAGCAGTTCTTC
CASSKQSGTRYNEQFF
>few|-|TRBV4-3|TRBJ2-3
TGCGCCAGCAGCCTTACATTGGCCGGGGATACGCAGTATTTT
CASSLTLAGDTQYF
>many|TRBD1|TRBV12-3/TRBV12-4|TRBJ2-5
TGTGCCAGCAGGATGGACAGGCGGGAGACCCAGTACTTC
CASRMDRRETQYF
>many|TRBD2|TRBV6-2/TRBV6-3|TRBJ2-7
TGTGCCAGCAGTTACTCGGGACTAGCTGGCGAGCAGTACTTC
CASSYSGLAGEQYF
>-|TRBD1|TRBV20-1|TRBJ1-5
TGCAGTGCTAGCGCGGGACAGTTCAATCAGCCCCAGCATTTT
CSASAGQFNQPQHF
>-|TRBD1|TRBV24-1|TRBJ2-3
TGTGCCGCCGACAGGGGGACACCATCGAAAGGGGCAGATACGCAGTATTTT
CAADRGTPSKGADTQYF
>many|TRBD1|TRBV7-2|TRBJ2-5
TGTGCCAGCAGCTTATTTTCGCTTGGGGGACAGGGGTCCCAAGAGACCCAGTACTTC
CASSLFSLGGQGSQETQYF
>many|TRBD1|TRBV20-1|TRBJ2-7
TGCAGTGCTAGGGACAGGGGGTACGAGCAGTACTTC
CSARDRGYEQYF
>many|TRBD2|TRBV6-6|TRBJ2-7
TGTGCCAGCAGTGCCTCGGGACTAGCGGAATTC
CASSASGLAEF
>many|TRBD1|TRBV11-2|TRBJ2-1
TGTGCCAGCAGCTTACCCAGGACAGGGACTCGCAATGAGCAGTTCTTC
CASSLPRTGTRNEQFF
>few|TRBD2|TRBV2|TRBJ2-1
TGTGCCAGCACGAGCGGGAGGCTTTCGTACAATGAGCAGTTCTTC
CASTSGRLSYNEQFF
>many|-|TRBV12-3/TRBV12-4|TRBJ2-3
TGTGCCAGCAGTTTAAAGCCTAGCACAGATACGCAGTATTTT
CASSLKPSTDTQYF
>-|TRBD2|TRBV6-5|TRBJ2-1
TGTGCCAGCAGCAAGGGACTAGCGGGGGGGGATGAGCAGTTCTTC
CASSKGLAGGDEQFF
>many|TRBD2|TRBV11-2|TRBJ2-5
TGTGCCAGCAGCCCTCGGGGCGGGAGAGAAGAGACCCAGTACTTC
CASSPRGGREETQYF
>many|TRBD1|TRBV20-1|TRBJ1-2
TGCAGTGCCCCACTGGAGGGGGCTTACTATGGCTACACCTTC
CSAPLEGAYYGYTF
>-|-|TRBV18|TRBJ2-2
TGTGCCAGCTCACCGCACCCCGGGACGGCGAACACCGGGGAGCTGTTTTTT
CASSPHPGTANTGELFF
>many|-|TRBV7-2|TRBJ2-1
TGTGCCAGCAGCTTTCCGCTAGGGGCAGGCGGGCGGCAGTTCTTC
CASSFPLGAGGRQFF
>many|-|TRBV7-9|TRBJ1-1
TGTGCCAGCGACGACCAAGTTCCGGGGGGTACTGAAGCTTTCTTT
CASDDQVPGGTEAFF